What follows is one T cell receptor beta chain and its context. Germline V gives CDR1 SEHNR, CDR2 FQNEAQ (reference sequence). Trimming shortened V by 1 base and J by 10 bases, and 5 bases separated the two germline ends. This CDR3 contains 11 residues. The method was immunoSEQ multiplex PCR; TCRdb's version includes in-frame clones alone and lacks a portion of them. Seen here are approximately 150,000 clones, 65% to 85% observed once, and the top ten hold 17%. The record originates from a study of blood T cell repertoires in COVID-19. In the study overall: From the United States, Italy and Spain came samples of acute and convalescent COVID-19.

Sequencing was performed on peripheral blood. The sequence was collected from a woman older than 75 with acute or convalescent COVID-19. This sequence joins TRBV7-9 and TRBJ2-1; unclear D gene. The CDR3 here is CASSLDGEQFF. The CDR3 DNA reads as TGTGCCAGCAGCTTAGACGGGGAGCAGTTCTTC.